The 31 T cell receptor beta chains presented below share a single source sample, sequenced in a study of CD8 T cells in ankylosing spondylitis. TCRdb reprocessed the 5' RACE reads with MiXCR, giving one entry per CDR3 protein. The top ten hold about 3.6% of the sample, which has under 150,000 distinct CDR3 sequences, over 7% seen once. Sequencing was performed on blood, either unsorted or a sorted T cell fraction (not recorded which). These receptors were collected from a male donor with ankylosing spondylitis or in good health (not recorded which).

This clonotype was seen repeatedly, ten times or more. This chain uses TRBV19 with TRBJ1-1; D possibly corresponds to TRBD1 (6 bases). CDR1 is LNHDA, CDR2 SQIVND, per germline (reference sequence). The CDR3 length is 13 residues. V was shortened by 2 bases and J by 7 bases, with 11 bases between the two germline ends. CDR3 nucleotides: TGTGCCAGTAGTATAATGGCAGGGGATGAAGCTTTCTTT. The encoded protein is CASSIMAGDEAFF.

This clonotype came up many times. This rearrangement joins TRBV6-5 to TRBJ1-6, with D possibly being TRBD1 (5 bases). The CDR3 spans 15 residues. Germline loops: CDR1 MNHEY, CDR2 SVGAGI. Trimming pared 0 bases from V and 7 bases from J, leaving 10 bases between. Here the CDR3 reads CASSYSGDGNSPLHF. CDR3 in DNA: TGTGCCAGCAGTTACTCTGGGGACGGGAATTCACCCCTCCACTTT.

This clonotype was seen only a few times. This chain links TRBV20-1 with TRBJ1-5, with TRBD1 as a possible D gene (6 bases). V lost 4 bases to trimming and J lost 1 base, with 14 bases between them. Germline lookup yields CDR1 DFQATT and CDR2 SNEGSKA (reference sequence). This CDR3 region has 15 residues. Written as DNA, the CDR3 is TGCAGTGCTACTACCGGGACACGGAGCAATCAGCCCCAGCATTTT. As protein: CSATTGTRSNQPQHF.

About this clonotype itself: A much larger clone is a single base away; this may be a read error. This chain uses TRBV5-1 with TRBJ2-7, with 8 nucleotides matching TRBD1. CDR3 length: 14 residues. Germline CDR1 and CDR2: SGHRS and YFSETQ. The CDR3 nucleotides read TGCGCCAGCAGCCGGACAGGGAACTCCTACGAGCACTACTTC. Translating it yields CASSRTGNSYEHYF.

The V gene is TRBV29-1, the J gene TRBJ2-7, with D hard to call. The V and J ends lost 3 bases and 4 bases respectively, with 10 bases between them. The CDR3 is made up of 12 amino acids. Per the germline V gene, CDR1 is SQVTM and CDR2 is ANQGSEA. CDR3 region: CSVELPGYEQYF. DNA for the CDR3: TGCAGCGTTGAGTTGCCCGGGTACGAGCAGTACTTC.

This sequence joins TRBV5-1 and TRBJ2-2; possibly TRBD1 for D (5 bases). Germline values: CDR1 SGHRS, CDR2 YFSETQ. The CDR3 is 16 residues long. Trimming shortened V by 0 bases and J by 0 bases, and 9 bases separated the two germline ends. This CDR3 is CASSLVTGANTGELFF. The CDR3 nucleotides are TGCGCCAGCAGCTTGGTTACAGGAGCGAACACCGGGGAGCTGTTTTTT.

This clonotype was counted many times. The chain couples TRBV6-1 to TRBJ1-6, with 9 nucleotides matching TRBD1. This CDR3 is built from 15 residues. Per germline, CDR1 MNHNS and CDR2 SASEGT. V trimming: 6 bases; J trimming: 7 bases; junction bases outside the gene matches: 7. As DNA, the CDR3 is TGTGCCAGCAGGTTGCCCGGGACAGGGAATTCACCCCTCCACTTT. It is translated as CASRLPGTGNSPLHF.

This clonotype has more than one count but fewer than ten. V usage is TRBV12-3 or TRBV12-4 and J usage is TRBJ2-1; D unclear. The CDR3 has 15 residues. V was clipped by 6 bases and J by 0 bases, with 12 bases between them. Here the CDR3 DNA reads TGTGCCAGCAGCCTAAGTCGGAGCTCCTACAATGAGCAGTTCTTC. The encoded protein is CASSLSRSSYNEQFF.

Points on this clonotype: A much larger clone differs by one base, so this may be a read error. This rearrangement joins TRBV12-3 or TRBV12-4 to TRBJ2-7; maybe TRBD1 (6 bases). Trimming stripped 7 bases from V and 2 bases from J, with 15 bases between. This CDR3 spans 14 amino acids. DNA for the CDR3: TGTGCCAGCACTCTAAAGACAGGAACCTACGAGCAGTACTTC. Residues: CASTLKTGTYEQYF.

This clonotype occurred many times. CDR3 sequence (DNA): TGTGCCAGCAGTTACCTGACATCTAACACTGAAGCTTTCTTT. It codes for CASSYLTSNTEAFF. This sequence joins TRBV6-5 and TRBJ1-1; D remains ambiguous. The CDR3 has 14 amino acids. Germline CDR1 MNHEY, CDR2 SVGAGI. V gave up 2 bases and J gave up 2 bases, with 9 bases separating them.

CDR3 coding DNA: TGTGCCAGCAGCCAAGGAGACTTCGGGGGGGCTAATGAAAAACTGTTTTTT. Translated: CASSQGDFGGANEKLFF. The V and J genes are TRBV4-2 and TRBJ1-4; D is perhaps TRBD1 (5 bases). The CDR3 runs 17 residues. The V and J ends lost 1 base and 3 bases respectively, with 15 bases between them. The germline CDR1 and CDR2 sequences are LGHNA and YNFKEQ.

This clonotype has ten or more counts. The chain couples TRBV15 to TRBJ2-7; 12 nucleotides agree with TRBD2. The germline V gene has CDR1 LNHNV and CDR2 YYDKDF (reference sequence). V lost 1 base, J lost 7 bases, and 5 bases stayed unmatched. This CDR3 has 15 amino acids. The CDR3 nucleotides are TGTGCCACCAGCAGAGGGACTAGCGGGGTACGGGAGCAGTACTTC. As protein: CATSRGTSGVREQYF.

Ten or more counts support this clonotype. The gene calls are TRBV20-1 and TRBJ2-1; the D gene could be TRBD1 or TRBD2 (6 bases each). V lost 7 bases and J lost 1, with 8 bases in between. The CDR3 has 12 residues. Germline V gene sequence: CDR1 DFQATT, CDR2 SNEGSKA (reference sequence). CDR3 amino acids: CSGGGSYNEQFF. CDR3 nucleotides: TGCAGTGGAGGGGGGTCCTACAATGAGCAGTTCTTC.

This chain joins TRBV10-3 and TRBJ2-5; 9 bases match TRBD2. Germline assignment: CDR1 ENHRY and CDR2 SYGVKD. This CDR3 has 17 amino acids. V dropped 3 bases and J dropped 7; count of bases not matched to a gene: 15. CDR3 residues: CAISDPSLAGGLGTQYF. The CDR3 coding sequence is TGTGCCATCAGTGACCCCTCGCTGGCGGGAGGGCTGGGGACCCAGTACTTC.

This clonotype was observed at least ten times. The chain carries TRBV3-1 and TRBJ1-5; D gene ambiguous. Between the trimmed V and J ends, which lost 4 bases and 4 bases, there was a span of 8 bases. The germline V gene has CDR1 LGHDT and CDR2 YNNKEL (reference sequence). This CDR3 contains 13 residues. The CDR3 spells CASSPDGNQPQHF. For the CDR3, the DNA is TGTGCCAGCAGCCCGGACGGAAATCAGCCCCAGCATTTT.

This clonotype was seen repeatedly, ten times or more. The chain combines TRBV5-1 with TRBJ2-1, with 7 nucleotides matching TRBD1. V trimming: 9 bases; J trimming: 0 bases; junction bases outside the gene matches: 6. Germline V gives CDR1 SGHRS, CDR2 YFSETQ. The CDR3 has 14 amino acids. The CDR3 spells CATNRGSSYNEQFF. The CDR3 DNA reads TGCGCCACCAACAGGGGTAGCTCCTACAATGAGCAGTTCTTC.

The chain is built from TRBV29-1 and TRBJ2-7; TRBD2 matches at 12 bases. After removal of 4 bases from V and 4 bases from J, the junction contained 5 bases not matched to a gene. CDR3 length equals 14 residues. CDR1 and CDR2 (germline): SQVTM, ANQGSEA. The CDR3 sequence: CSVAGLAGTYEQYF. The CDR3 bases are TGCAGCGTTGCTGGACTAGCGGGAACTTACGAGCAGTACTTC.

This clonotype was detected ten times or more. The chain links TRBV2 to TRBJ2-1; 12 bases are shared with TRBD2. The trim removed 0 bases at V and 7 bases at J, leaving 1 base unmatched. Germline V gene sequence: CDR1 SNHLY, CDR2 FYNNEI. The CDR3 runs 15 residues. For the CDR3, the DNA is TGTGCCAGCAGTGAAGCGACTAGCGGGAGTAATGAGCAGTTCTTC. Protein product: CASSEATSGSNEQFF.

A word on this clonotype: This could be a read error, since a much larger clone is one nucleotide away. This chain joins TRBV7-8 and TRBJ2-3; TRBD2 aligns across 8 bases. Germline CDR1 is SGHVS and CDR2 is FQNEAQ. This CDR3 has 14 amino acids. For the CDR3, the DNA is TGTGCCAGCAGCTACGGGAGGGCCATAGATACGCATTATTTT. Residues: CASSYGRAIDTHYF.

A few counts support this clonotype. This sequence joins TRBV20-1 and TRBJ2-5; 8 bases agree with TRBD2. V lost 3 bases and J lost 2; bases outside the gene matches: 11. Germline V gives CDR1 DFQATT, CDR2 SNEGSKA (reference sequence). The CDR3 covers 16 residues. As DNA, the CDR3 is TGCAGTGCTAGCCCCCTACTAGCGGACCGACAAGAGACCCAGTACTTC. It specifies CSASPLLADRQETQYF.

This clonotype was observed a few times. This rearrangement joins TRBV6-2 or TRBV6-3 to TRBJ2-1, with 7 bases identical to TRBD1. The CDR3 contains 15 residues. Per the germline V gene, CDR1 is MNHEY and CDR2 is SVGEGT. V trimming: 6 bases; J trimming: 6 bases; junction bases outside the gene matches: 11. In nucleotides, the CDR3 is TGTGCCAGCAGCCTCGGGACAGCCTCCGTCAATGAGCAGTTCTTC. Translation: CASSLGTASVNEQFF.

This clonotype was counted at least ten times. The chain has TRBV20-1 and TRBJ2-7; 8 nucleotides line up with TRBD2. Germline V gene lookup returns CDR1 DFQATT and CDR2 SNEGSKA (reference sequence). V lost 4 bases and J lost 4; bases outside the gene matches: 6. CDR3 length: 13 residues. The CDR3 region is CSANLLADYEQYF. Here the CDR3 DNA reads TGCAGTGCTAATCTACTAGCGGATTACGAGCAGTACTTC.

This chain uses TRBV20-1 with TRBJ2-5, with D possibly matching TRBD1 (6 bases). This CDR3 is 16 amino acids long. CDR1 is DFQATT, CDR2 SNEGSKA, per germline (reference sequence). Trimming removed 4 bases from V and 1 base from J, with 19 bases in between. The CDR3 reads CSAILDRQEFQETQYF. The CDR3 DNA reads TGCAGTGCTATCCTCGATCGACAGGAGTTCCAAGAGACCCAGTACTTC.

The chain combines TRBV5-1 with TRBJ2-1, with D possibly called TRBD1 or TRBD2 (5 bases each). V was shortened by 0 bases and J by 2 bases, with 15 bases between the two germline ends. The CDR3 sequence is 17 residues long. In germline, CDR1 is SGHRS, CDR2 YFSETQ. The CDR3 reads CASSLAPRGVTYNEQFF. Here the CDR3 DNA reads TGCGCCAGCAGCTTGGCCCCGAGGGGAGTAACCTACAATGAGCAGTTCTTC.

This clonotype was recorded at least ten times. The chain employs TRBV20-1 and TRBJ2-7; a possible D gene is TRBD2 (6 bases). The V and J ends lost 6 bases and 2 bases respectively, with 17 bases between them. CDR3 length equals 14 residues. The germline V gene has CDR1 DFQATT and CDR2 SNEGSKA (reference sequence). The chain's CDR3 is CSAKMRREPYEQYF. CDR3 nucleotide sequence: TGCAGTGCCAAAATGCGGCGGGAACCCTACGAGCAGTACTTC.

The chain is built from TRBV5-1 and TRBJ2-7; the match to TRBD1 covers 9 bases. Germline trimming cut 2 bases from V and 1 base from J; bases unmatched to any gene: 13. The germline CDR1 and CDR2 sequences are SGHRS and YFSETQ. The CDR3 consists of 18 residues. The CDR3, as DNA: TGCGCCAGCAGCTTAGGACAGGGGAGCGCCCTGCTTTCCTACGAGCAGTACTTC. It encodes CASSLGQGSALLSYEQYF.

This clonotype was recorded many times. The V gene is TRBV6-2 or TRBV6-3, the J gene TRBJ2-1; no firm D call. V was shortened by 2 bases and J by 8 bases, with 7 bases between the two germline ends. Germline V lookup: CDR1 MNHEY, CDR2 SVGEGT. CDR3 length: 12 residues. The CDR3 protein is CASSYVSYEQFF. Here the CDR3 DNA reads TGTGCCAGCAGTTACGTTTCTTATGAGCAGTTCTTC.

The genes are TRBV7-8 and TRBJ2-3, with D perhaps TRBD2 (7 bases). Germline values: CDR1 SGHVS, CDR2 FQNEAQ. There are 19 residues in the CDR3. V gave up 1 base and J gave up 1 base, with 21 bases separating them. CDR3 amino acids: CASSLGGGGGPLRTDTQYF. The CDR3 coding sequence is TGTGCCAGCAGCTTAGGAGGGGGAGGGGGTCCCTTACGCACAGATACGCAGTATTTT.

This clonotype was counted a few times. J is TRBJ2-1 and V is TRBV9; TRBD1 matches 8 bases. The V gene end was trimmed by 3 bases and the J gene end by 6 bases; junction bases not matched to a gene: 8. Germline CDR1 is SGDLS and CDR2 is YYNGEE. This CDR3 comprises 15 residues. The CDR3 protein is CASSGRTGLGNEQFF. The CDR3, as DNA: TGTGCCAGCAGCGGCCGGACAGGGCTAGGCAATGAGCAGTTCTTC. Based on the CDR3 plus reference TRBV9 and TRBJ2-1, the full variable domain is DSGVTQTPKHLITATGQRVTLRCSPRSGDLSVYWYQQSLDQGLQFLIQYYNGEERAKGNILERFSAQQFPDLHSELNLSSLELGDSALYFCASSGRTGLGNEQFFGPGTRLTVL.

Ten or more counts support this clonotype. This chain uses TRBV27 with TRBJ1-2; no definite D call. The V end lost 0 bases, the J end lost 2 bases, and 10 bases lay between the germline ends. The CDR3 has 15 residues. Germline assignment: CDR1 MNHEY and CDR2 SMNVEV (reference sequence). The CDR3 bases are TGTGCCAGCAGTTTATCGAAGGTGGGGAACTATGGCTACACCTTC. Its protein product is CASSLSKVGNYGYTF.

The gene calls are TRBV29-1 and TRBJ2-1, with TRBD2 as a possible D gene (6 bases). Germline CDR1 reads SQVTM; CDR2 reads ANQGSEA. The V end was cut by 3 bases, the J end by 5 bases, with 11 bases between. This CDR3 region has 13 residues. The chain's CDR3 is CSVERRENNEQFF. In nucleotides, the CDR3 is TGCAGCGTTGAGCGGCGGGAAAACAATGAGCAGTTCTTC.